Sequencing of this TCR beta chain was carried out in a study of CD8+ T cells in alopecia areata. The CDR3 runs 13 residues. V gave up 4 bases and J gave up 4 bases; unmatched junction bases: 0. In germline, CDR1 is MNHEY, CDR2 SMNVEV (reference sequence). Extraction and reverse transcription of RNA yielded cDNA as the sequencing template. Clones were sequenced by immunoSEQ multiplex PCR, and TCRdb holds only the in-frame ones, with some missing. Of fewer than 150,000 clones listed, approximately 53% are singletons. Sequencing was performed on CD4+ T cells sorted from blood, taken at week 0. The rearrangement links TRBV27 to TRBJ1-2, with 10 nucleotides matching TRBD1. The receptor comes from a human donor with alopecia areata. The CDR3 is CASSWTGGYGYTF. The CDR3 region has the DNA TGTGCCAGCAGTTGGACAGGGGGCTATGGCTACACCTTC.